The 21 T cell receptor beta chains presented below share a single source sample, sequenced in a study of T cell changes during pregnancy in multiple sclerosis. Data came from immunoSEQ multiplex PCR; TCRdb stores just in-frame clones and leaves some out. The table includes just under 45,000 clones, 95% to 96% detected once. Material: peripheral blood, obtained in the second trimester of pregnancy. The receptors come from a female donor with multiple sclerosis, enrolled in a pregnancy study.

This chain links TRBV27 with TRBJ2-7, with 7 bases identical to TRBD2. CDR3 length equals 15 residues. V shed 2 bases, J shed 0 bases, and the junction held 4 bases outside the gene matches. Germline V gene data show CDR1 as MNHEY and CDR2 as SMNVEV (reference sequence). CDR3 loop: CASSLGPSGSYEQYF. Here the CDR3 DNA reads TGTGCCAGCAGTTTAGGTCCTAGCGGCTCCTACGAGCAGTACTTC.

The chain uses TRBV5-1 and TRBJ2-7; maybe TRBD1 (5 bases). The V and J ends lost 4 bases and 1 base respectively, with 9 bases between them. This CDR3 has 13 residues. Germline-derived CDR1 and CDR2 are SGHRS and YFSETQ. The CDR3 region has the DNA TGCGCCAGCAGCAACGCAGGGTCCTACGAGCAGTACTTC. Encoded protein: CASSNAGSYEQYF.

This chain uses TRBV7-8 with TRBJ2-7, with 13 nucleotides matching TRBD2. Looked up from germline, CDR1 is SGHVS and CDR2 is FQNEAQ. Unmatched junction bases numbered 9, after V lost 5 bases and J lost 2 bases. The CDR3 length is 17 residues. CDR3 DNA sequence: TGTGCCAGCAGCCCATATAGACTAGCGGGGGGCCCCTACGAGCAGTACTTC. It specifies CASSPYRLAGGPYEQYF.

The chain employs TRBV6-5 and TRBJ1-1; 9 nucleotides align to TRBD1. CDR3 length: 14 amino acids. V dropped 4 bases and J dropped 7; count of bases not matched to a gene: 7. Germline V gene data show CDR1 as MNHEY and CDR2 as SVGAGI. Here the CDR3 DNA reads TGTGCCAGCAGTTCCACAGGGGGCATAGGTGAAGCTTTCTTT. It encodes CASSSTGGIGEAFF.

This sequence joins TRBV21-1 and TRBJ1-2; the table's TRBD1 call for D was not verified on the DNA. TRBV21-1 is a listed pseudogene. There are 16 residues in the CDR3. DNA of the CDR3: TGTGCCAGCAGCAAAGGCCACAGGGTCGCTCTCTATGGCTACACCTTC. This encodes CASSKGHRVALYGYTF.

The chain carries TRBV6-5 and TRBJ1-1; 9 bases line up with TRBD1. The germline V gene encodes CDR1 MNHEY and CDR2 SVGAGI. Trimming took 6 bases from V and 1 from J; bases not matched to a gene: 3. The CDR3 runs to 14 residues. The DNA of the CDR3 is TGTGCCAGCAGCATGACAGGGGGGAACACTGAAGCTTTCTTT. Encoded protein: CASSMTGGNTEAFF.

The gene calls are TRBV5-1 and TRBJ2-7, with D possibly matching TRBD1 (6 bases). Trimming shortened V by 2 bases and J by 2 bases, and 14 bases separated the two germline ends. The CDR3 has 15 residues. Germline CDR1 and CDR2: SGHRS and YFSETQ. As DNA, the CDR3 is TGCGCCAGCAGCTTCACAGGGTCCCAGCCCTACGAGCAGTACTTC. Its protein product is CASSFTGSQPYEQYF.

V gene TRBV7-7 combines with J gene TRBJ2-4, with 11 bases aligning to TRBD1. CDR3 length equals 13 residues. Losses at the gene ends were 11 bases for V and 6 bases for J; bases not matched to a gene: 6. Germline V lookup: CDR1 SSHAT, CDR2 FNYEAQ (reference sequence). The CDR3 here is CASGQGARNIQYF. The CDR3 bases are TGTGCCTCCGGACAGGGGGCGAGAAACATTCAGTACTTC. Full variable domain (missing parts from reference TRBV7-7 and TRBJ2-4): GAGVSQSPRYKVTKRGQDVTLRCDPISSHATLYWYQQALGQGPEFLTYFNYEAQPDKSGLPSDRFSAERPEGSISTLTIQRTEQRDSAMYRCASGQGARNIQYFGAGTRLSVL.

The V gene is TRBV10-3, the J gene TRBJ2-3, with D possibly being TRBD2 (6 bases). There are 15 residues in the CDR3. Per germline, CDR1 ENHRY and CDR2 SYGVKD. The CDR3 DNA follows: TGTGAAGTCGGGGGTTTGGGGGAGTATACAGATACGCAGTATTTT. Amino acids: CEVGGLGEYTDTQYF.

V gene TRBV13 combines with J gene TRBJ2-3, with 12 nucleotides matching TRBD2. There are 17 residues in the CDR3. Germline CDR1 is PRHDT and CDR2 is FYEKMQ (reference sequence). The trim removed 5 bases at V and 2 bases at J, leaving 8 bases unmatched. In DNA, the CDR3 is TGTGCCAGCAGCCAAAGACTAGCGGGGGATCCCACAGATACGCAGTATTTT. It specifies CASSQRLAGDPTDTQYF.

V and J are TRBV4-3 and TRBJ2-7, with D tentatively TRBD2 (6 bases). In germline, CDR1 is LGHNA, CDR2 YSLEER. This CDR3 has 18 residues. V lost 5 bases and J 6 bases, leaving 29 bases between the germline ends. The chain's CDR3 is CASSSGPATMALGGEQYF. Written as DNA, the CDR3 is TGCGCCAGCAGCAGCGGGCCAGCCACAATGGCGTTAGGTGGCGAGCAGTACTTC.

The gene calls are TRBV7-9 and TRBJ2-3, with 7 bases identical to TRBD2. Germline V gives CDR1 SEHNR, CDR2 FQNEAQ (reference sequence). The ends lost 3 bases at V and 4 bases at J; junction bases unmatched: 7. This CDR3 comprises 15 residues. CDR3 DNA: TGTGCCAGCAGCTTCGAGGGAGGGCCGTCAGATACGCAGTATTTT. This encodes CASSFEGGPSDTQYF.

The chain couples TRBV20-1 to TRBJ2-7, with 11 bases lining up with TRBD2. This CDR3 comprises 11 residues. CDR1 is DFQATT, CDR2 SNEGSKA, per germline (reference sequence). V shed 1 base and J 12 bases; nucleotides not matched to a gene: 2. CDR3 sequence (DNA): TGCAGTGCTAGAGGGCTAGCGGGGGGGTACTTC. Translated, it gives CSARGLAGGYF.

V gene TRBV7-2 combines with J gene TRBJ1-4, with 7 bases matching TRBD1. This CDR3 contains 13 residues. The V gene's germline CDR1 is SGHTA and CDR2 FQGNSA. J was trimmed by 7 bases and V by 1 base; bases with no gene match: 0. For the CDR3, the DNA is TGTGCCAGCAGCTTAGACAGGGGTGAAAAACTGTTTTTT. This translates into CASSLDRGEKLFF.

The V gene is TRBV19, the J gene TRBJ2-1, with TRBD2 as a possible D gene (5 bases). In germline, CDR1 is LNHDA, CDR2 SQIVND (reference sequence). CDR3 length: 17 residues. V dropped 3 bases and J dropped 0 bases, with 15 bases sitting between them. The CDR3: CASSIGIARSSYNEQFF. CDR3 sequence (DNA): TGTGCCAGTAGTATCGGGATAGCGCGAAGCTCCTACAATGAGCAGTTCTTC.

This chain connects TRBV4-1 to TRBJ1-6; unclear D gene. The CDR3 sequence is 18 residues long. The germline CDR1 and CDR2 sequences are MGHRA and YSYEKL. V dropped 1 base and J dropped 3 bases, with 16 bases sitting between them. The DNA of the CDR3 is TGCGCCAGCAGCCAAGTGTACTCCCCTGGGAGCTATAATTCACCCCTCCACTTT. It specifies CASSQVYSPGSYNSPLHF.

The V gene is TRBV10-1, the J gene TRBJ1-6, with TRBD1 as a possible D gene (6 bases). V was pared by 6 bases and J by 3 bases, with 24 bases between. The CDR3 length is 19 residues. Germline-derived CDR1 and CDR2 are WNHNN and SYGVQD (reference sequence). The CDR3 is CASSTYSGTQRCYNSPLHF. As DNA, the CDR3 is TGCGCCAGCAGCACCTACTCCGGGACACAGAGATGCTATAATTCACCCCTCCACTTT.

This clone came up once. The V call is TRBV19, the J call TRBJ2-7; 9 bases agree with TRBD2. Germline-derived CDR1 and CDR2 are LNHDA and SQIVND (reference sequence). V was pared by 5 bases and J by 0 bases, with 2 bases of the junction left unmatched. This CDR3 comprises 14 residues. The CDR3 loop is CASSLAGSSYEQYF. The CDR3 DNA is TGTGCCAGTAGTCTAGCGGGATCCTCCTACGAGCAGTACTTC. The whole variable domain, remainder taken from reference TRBV19 and TRBJ2-7, is DGGITQSPKYLFRKEGQNVTLSCEQNLNHDAMYWYRQDPGQGLRLIYYSQIVNDFQKGDIAEGYSVSREKKESFPLTVTSAQKNPTAFYLCASSLAGSSYEQYFGPGTRLTVT.

The chain couples TRBV7-2 to TRBJ2-3; possible D gene TRBD2, 7 bases. Germline values: CDR1 SGHTA, CDR2 FQGNSA. The CDR3 consists of 15 residues. Trimming left V 1 base short and J 1 base short, with 9 bases between. CDR3 sequence (DNA): TGTGCCAGCAGCTTAGGGGGGGGCGGCACAGATACGCAGTATTTT. It yields the protein CASSLGGGGTDTQYF.

V and J are TRBV11-2 and TRBJ1-4; no clear D gene. Trimming left V 5 bases short and J 8 bases short, with 21 bases between. In germline, CDR1 is SGHAT, CDR2 FQNNGV. This CDR3 has 16 amino acids. CDR3 bases: TGTGCCAGCAGCCCCCAGCGTTCCTTAGAGGGCGAAAAACTGTTTTTT. This sequence encodes CASSPQRSLEGEKLFF.

This clone showed up just once. This chain links TRBV15 with TRBJ2-5; TRBD1 matches 8 bases. The junction had 6 bases not matched to a gene; V was cut back by 8 bases and J by 7 bases. The CDR3 totals 12 residues. CDR1 and CDR2 (germline): LNHNV, YYDKDF (reference sequence). The CDR3 loop is CATQGARGTQYF. The CDR3, as DNA: TGTGCCACCCAGGGGGCAAGGGGGACCCAGTACTTC.